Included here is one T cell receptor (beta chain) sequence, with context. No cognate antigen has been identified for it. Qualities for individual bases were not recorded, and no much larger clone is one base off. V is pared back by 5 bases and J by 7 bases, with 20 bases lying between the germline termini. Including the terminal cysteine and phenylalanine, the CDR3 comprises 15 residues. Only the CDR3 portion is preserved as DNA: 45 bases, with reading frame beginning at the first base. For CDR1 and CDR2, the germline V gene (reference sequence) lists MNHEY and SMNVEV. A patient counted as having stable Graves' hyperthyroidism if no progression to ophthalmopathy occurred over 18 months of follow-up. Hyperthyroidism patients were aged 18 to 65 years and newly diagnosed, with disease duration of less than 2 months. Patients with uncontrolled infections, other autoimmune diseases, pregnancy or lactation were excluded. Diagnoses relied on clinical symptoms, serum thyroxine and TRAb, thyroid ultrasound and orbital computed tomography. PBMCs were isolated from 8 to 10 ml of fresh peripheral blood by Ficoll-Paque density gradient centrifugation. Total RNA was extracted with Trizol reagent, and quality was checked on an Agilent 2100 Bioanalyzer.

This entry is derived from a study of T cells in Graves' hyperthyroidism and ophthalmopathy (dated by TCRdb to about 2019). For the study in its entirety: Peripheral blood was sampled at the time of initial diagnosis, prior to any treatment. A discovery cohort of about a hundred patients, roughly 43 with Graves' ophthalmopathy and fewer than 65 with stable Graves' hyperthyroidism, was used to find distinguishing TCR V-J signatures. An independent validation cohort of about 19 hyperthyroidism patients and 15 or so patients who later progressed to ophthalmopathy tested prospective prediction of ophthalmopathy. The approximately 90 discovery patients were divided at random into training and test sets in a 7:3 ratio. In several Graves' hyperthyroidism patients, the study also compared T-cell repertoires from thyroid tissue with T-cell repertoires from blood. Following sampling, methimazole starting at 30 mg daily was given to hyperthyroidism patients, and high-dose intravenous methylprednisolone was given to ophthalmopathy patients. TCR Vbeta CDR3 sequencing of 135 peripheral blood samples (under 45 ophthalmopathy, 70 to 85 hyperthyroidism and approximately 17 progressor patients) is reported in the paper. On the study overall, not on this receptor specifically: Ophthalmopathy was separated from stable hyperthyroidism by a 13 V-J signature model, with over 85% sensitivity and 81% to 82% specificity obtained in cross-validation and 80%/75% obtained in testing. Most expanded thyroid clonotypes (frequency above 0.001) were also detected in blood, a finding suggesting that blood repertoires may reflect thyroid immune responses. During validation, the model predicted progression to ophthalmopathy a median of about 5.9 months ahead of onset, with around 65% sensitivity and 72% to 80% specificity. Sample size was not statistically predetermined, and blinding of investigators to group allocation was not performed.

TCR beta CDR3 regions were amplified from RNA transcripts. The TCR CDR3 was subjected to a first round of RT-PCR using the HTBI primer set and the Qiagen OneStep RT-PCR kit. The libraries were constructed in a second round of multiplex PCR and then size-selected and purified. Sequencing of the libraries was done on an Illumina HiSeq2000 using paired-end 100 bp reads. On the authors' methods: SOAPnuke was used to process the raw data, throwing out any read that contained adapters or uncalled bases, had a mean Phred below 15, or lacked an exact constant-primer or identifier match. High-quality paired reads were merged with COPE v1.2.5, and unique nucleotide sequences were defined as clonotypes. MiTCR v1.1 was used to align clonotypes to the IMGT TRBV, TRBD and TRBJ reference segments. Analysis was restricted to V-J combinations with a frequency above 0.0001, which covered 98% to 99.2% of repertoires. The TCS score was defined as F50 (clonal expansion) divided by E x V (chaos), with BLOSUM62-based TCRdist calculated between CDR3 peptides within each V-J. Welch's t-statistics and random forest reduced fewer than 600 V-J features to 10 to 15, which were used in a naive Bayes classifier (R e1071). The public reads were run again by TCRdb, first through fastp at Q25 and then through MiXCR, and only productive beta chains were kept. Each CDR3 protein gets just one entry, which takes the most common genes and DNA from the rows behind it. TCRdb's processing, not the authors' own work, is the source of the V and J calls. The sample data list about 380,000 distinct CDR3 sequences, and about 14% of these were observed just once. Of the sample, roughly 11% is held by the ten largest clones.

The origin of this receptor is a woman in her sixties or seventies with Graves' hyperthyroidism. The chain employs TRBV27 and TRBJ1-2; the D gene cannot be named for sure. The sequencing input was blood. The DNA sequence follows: TGTGCCAGCAGTGGAGGGTCGGTGGGAATGAGTGGCTACACCTTC. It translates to CASSGGSVGMSGYTF.